Below are 15 T cell receptor beta chains sequenced from a single sample in a study of blood T cell repertoires in COVID-19. Assay used: immunoSEQ multiplex PCR; TCRdb lists only in-frame clones, some missing. Of roughly 130,000 clones listed, 84% are singletons. Sequenced input: PBMCs or T cells enriched from blood (not recorded which). Receptors were obtained from a woman in her fifties or sixties with acute COVID-19.

V is TRBV9 and J is TRBJ1-2, with TRBD1 matching over 10 bases. The CDR3 is 16 amino acids. The ends lost 4 bases at V and 8 bases at J; junction bases unmatched: 14. The V gene's germline CDR1 is SGDLS and CDR2 YYNGEE. CDR3 bases: TGTGCCAGCAGCTCAGTTCACGCCGGGACAGGGGAAGGCTACACCTTC. Translation gives CASSSVHAGTGEGYTF.

The J gene is TRBJ1-5, the V gene TRBV4-2, with 12 bases fitting TRBD1. This CDR3 has 19 amino acids. Germline CDR1 reads LGHNA; CDR2 reads YNFKEQ. Losses at the gene ends were 2 bases for V and 6 bases for J; bases not matched to a gene: 14. Written as DNA, the CDR3 is TGTGCCAGCAGCCAACAATCCAACCGAGGGACAGGGGGCATTCAGCCCCAGCATTTT. Translating it yields CASSQQSNRGTGGIQPQHF.

The rearrangement joins TRBV28 to TRBJ1-5; D possibly corresponds to TRBD1 (6 bases). V gave up 5 bases and J gave up 3 bases, with 11 bases separating them. Germline loops: CDR1 MDHEN, CDR2 SYDVKM. CDR3 size: 14 residues. The CDR3 DNA reads as TGTGCCAGCAGTCCGGGACAATACAATCAGCCCCAGCATTTT. Its translation is CASSPGQYNQPQHF.

This sequence joins TRBV7-9 and TRBJ1-1, with a possible D match to TRBD1 (5 bases). This CDR3 contains 13 residues. CDR1 SEHNR and CDR2 FQNEAQ come from the germline V gene (reference sequence). The V end was cut by 3 bases, the J end by 6 bases, with 11 bases between. The CDR3 is CASSFWTFAEAFF. The DNA for the CDR3 is TGTGCCAGCAGCTTTTGGACATTTGCTGAAGCTTTCTTT.

The chain recombines TRBV5-1 with TRBJ1-6, with TRBD1 matching over 7 bases. The V segment lost 2 bases and the J segment 7 bases; nucleotides outside the gene matches: 12. The CDR3 totals 17 residues. Germline-derived CDR1 and CDR2 are SGHRS and YFSETQ. The CDR3 DNA follows: TGCGCCAGCAGCTTCCACCGACAGGGACCGAACAATTCACCCCTCCACTTT. This sequence encodes CASSFHRQGPNNSPLHF.

The V and J genes are TRBV6-5 and TRBJ1-1; D is unclear. The CDR3 totals 11 residues. In germline, CDR1 is MNHEY, CDR2 SVGAGI. Trimming left V 8 bases short and J 6 bases short, with 10 bases between. CDR3 DNA sequence: TGTGCCAGCGTGGACTTCTCTGAAGCTTTCTTT. Translated, it gives CASVDFSEAFF.

The V gene is TRBV11-2, the J gene TRBJ2-7; the match to TRBD1 covers 10 bases. CDR3 size: 16 residues. V dropped 5 bases and J dropped 3; count of bases not matched to a gene: 10. Per germline, CDR1 SGHAT and CDR2 FQNNGV. CDR3 region: CASSARTGQGLYEQYF. In DNA, the CDR3 is TGTGCCAGCAGCGCACGAACGGGACAGGGGCTCTACGAGCAGTACTTC.

The V gene is TRBV6-5, the J gene TRBJ2-7, with D uncertain. From germline, CDR1 is MNHEY and CDR2 SVGAGI. V shed 6 bases and J shed 4 bases, with 7 bases lying between them. CDR3 length: 11 residues. CDR3 region: CASSNSYEQYF. The CDR3 nucleotides are TGTGCCAGCAGCAACAGTTACGAGCAGTACTTC.

CDR3 region: CAISGRLAENTGELFF. The CDR3 DNA follows: TGTGCCATCAGTGGCCGACTAGCGGAGAACACCGGGGAGCTGTTTTTT. J is TRBJ2-2 and V is TRBV10-3, with 9 bases fitting TRBD2. V gave up 4 bases and J gave up 1 base; unmatched junction bases: 4. The V gene's germline CDR1 is ENHRY and CDR2 SYGVKD. There are 16 residues in the CDR3.

This clone was picked up a small number of times. The chain carries TRBV25-1 and TRBJ2-1; 9 nucleotides line up with TRBD2. Germline V gene sequence: CDR1 MGHDK, CDR2 SYGVNS. The CDR3 has 13 amino acids. V lost 6 bases, J lost 4 bases, and 1 base stayed unmatched. The DNA of the CDR3 is TGTGCCAGCAGGACTAGCGGATACAATGAGCAGTTCTTC. This sequence encodes CASRTSGYNEQFF.

The chain uses TRBV5-5 and TRBJ1-2, with D hard to call. V was shortened by 4 bases and J by 7 bases, with 20 bases between the two germline ends. CDR3 size: 15 residues. In germline, CDR1 is SGHKS, CDR2 YYEKEE (reference sequence). The CDR3 reads CASSESGSGLVGYTF. The CDR3 region has the DNA TGTGCCAGCAGCGAATCGGGTTCCGGATTGGTTGGCTACACCTTC.

The chain couples TRBV30 to TRBJ1-2; D is perhaps TRBD1 (6 bases). The V end was cut by 2 bases, the J end by 4 bases, with 8 bases between. This CDR3 comprises 12 residues. Germline V gene sequence: CDR1 GTSNPN, CDR2 SVGIG (reference sequence). The CDR3 nucleotides are TGTGCCTGGAGTCAGGGGAGCTATGGCTACACCTTC. It specifies CAWSQGSYGYTF.

The genes are TRBV10-3 and TRBJ1-1; D uncertain. The CDR3 totals 13 residues. CDR1 is ENHRY and CDR2 is SYGVKD in the germline V gene. The V gene lost 0 bases and the J gene lost 4 bases, with 6 bases spanning the gap. The CDR3 spells CAISESEITEAFF. DNA for the CDR3: TGTGCCATCAGTGAGTCGGAGATCACTGAAGCTTTCTTT.

The V and J genes are TRBV11-2 and TRBJ2-2; 9 nucleotides align to TRBD2. V lost 6 bases, J lost 7 bases, and 15 bases stayed unmatched. Germline loops: CDR1 SGHAT, CDR2 FQNNGV. CDR3 length: 17 residues. DNA for the CDR3: TGTGCCAGCAGTCAAGAAGCGGGAGGCTTCATTGGCGGGGAGCTGTTTTTT. Its protein product is CASSQEAGGFIGGELFF. The whole variable domain, remainder taken from reference TRBV11-2 and TRBJ2-2, is EAGVAQSPRYKIIEKRQSVAFWCNPISGHATLYWYQQILGQGPKLLIQFQNNGVVDDSQLPKDRFSAERLKGVDSTLKIQPAKLEDSAVYLCASSQEAGGFIGGELFFGEGSRLTVL.

The rearrangement joins TRBV29-1 to TRBJ2-3, with 7 bases fitting TRBD1. V lost 6 bases to trimming and J lost 4 bases; unmatched junction nucleotides: 10. The CDR3 loop spans 14 amino acids. CDR1 and CDR2 from the germline V gene are SQVTM and ANQGSEA. As DNA, the CDR3 is TGCAGCGTCGCTACCAACAGGGGCTCAGATACGCAGTATTTT. Residues: CSVATNRGSDTQYF.